This TCR beta chain was captured in a study of Graves' ophthalmopathy and Graves' hyperthyroidism. About the study: Peripheral blood (taken before any treatment) was collected at initial diagnosis.

Clinicians made diagnoses from clinical symptoms, serum thyroxine, TRAb, thyroid ultrasound and orbital computed tomography. Study-wide points: For separating ophthalmopathy from stable hyperthyroidism, a 13-signature model gave approximately 90% sensitivity and 65% to 82% specificity.

Researchers took RNA transcripts and amplified TCR beta CDR3 regions from them. Scientists carried out first-round RT-PCR using HTBI primers and then a second-round multiplex PCR. TCRdb processed the multiplex PCR reads anew with MiXCR; each CDR3 protein has one entry. Among under 20,000 distinct CDR3 sequences, roughly 46% were seen once, and the ten largest hold 25%. Notes on this clonotype: Its specificity is unknown.

The CDR3 is 13 amino acids. V was pared by 6 bases and J by 6 bases, with 12 bases between. V usage is TRBV12-3 or TRBV12-4 and J usage is TRBJ2-1; D is perhaps TRBD1 or TRBD2 (5 bases each). This TCR was sampled from a woman in her forties with stable Graves' hyperthyroidism. The sequencing input was peripheral blood. The CDR3 DNA follows: TGTGCCAGCAGCACCGGGACCAGCAATGAGCAGTTCTTC. This translates into CASSTGTSNEQFF.